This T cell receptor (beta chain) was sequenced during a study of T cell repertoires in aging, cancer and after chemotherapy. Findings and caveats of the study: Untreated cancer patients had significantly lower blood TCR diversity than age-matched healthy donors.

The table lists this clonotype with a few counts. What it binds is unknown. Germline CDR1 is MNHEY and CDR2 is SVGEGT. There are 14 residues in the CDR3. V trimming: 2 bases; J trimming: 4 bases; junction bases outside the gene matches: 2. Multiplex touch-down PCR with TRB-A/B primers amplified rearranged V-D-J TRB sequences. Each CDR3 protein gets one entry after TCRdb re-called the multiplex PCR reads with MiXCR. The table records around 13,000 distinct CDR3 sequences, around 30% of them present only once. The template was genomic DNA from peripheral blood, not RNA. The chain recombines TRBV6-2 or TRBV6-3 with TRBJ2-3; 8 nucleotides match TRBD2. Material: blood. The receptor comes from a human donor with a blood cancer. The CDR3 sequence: CASSYQRESDTQYF. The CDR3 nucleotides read TGTGCCAGCAGTTACCAGCGGGAGTCAGATACGCAGTATTTT.